These T cell receptor beta chains were read from a single sample in a study of blood T cell repertoires in COVID-19. Method: immunoSEQ multiplex PCR; TCRdb's copy keeps in-frame clones and lacks some. The sample carries about 54,000 clones, 87% recorded once. The sequenced material came from peripheral blood. The receptors derive from a man aged 45-65 years with active COVID-19. The CDR3 runs from the conserved cysteine through the conserved F or W. The order of the fields is V gene, clone size, D gene, J gene, CDR3 DNA, CDR3 protein. The D gene is left open where the match is weak. Not all rows give a size; the values are once, few, many and, for expanded clones, a class.

TRBV5-5	NA	TRBD1	TRBJ1-4	TGTGCCAGCAGCTCCGGGACAGGAGCAACTAATGAAAAACTGTTTTTT	CASSSGTGATNEKLFF
TRBV6-5	NA	NA	TRBJ2-7	TGTGCCAGCAGTTACTCCCCCGGGGGAGACTACGAGCAGTACTTC	CASSYSPGGDYEQYF
TRBV19	NA	NA	TRBJ1-5	TGTGCCAGTAGTTTAACTCTAGGGGGTCAGCCCCAGCATTTT	CASSLTLGGQPQHF
TRBV12-3/TRBV12-4	NA	NA	TRBJ2-7	TGTGCCAGCAGTGCGGACAGCCGCGAGCAGTACTTC	CASSADSREQYF
TRBV5-6	NA	NA	TRBJ1-1	TGTGCCAGCACGGGGGAGGGAATGAACACTGAAGCTTTCTTT	CASTGEGMNTEAFF
TRBV7-2	NA	NA	TRBJ1-6	TGTGCCAGCAGCTTCGCTAGAACGTCCTATAATTCACCCCTCCACTTT	CASSFARTSYNSPLHF
TRBV19	NA	NA	TRBJ2-2	TGTGCCAGTAGTACGACAGGAGGGAACACCGGGGAGCTGTTTTTT	CASSTTGGNTGELFF
TRBV9	NA	NA	TRBJ2-6	TGTGCCAGCAGCGTGAGCACAGGCTCTGGGGCCAACGTCCTGACTTTC	CASSVSTGSGANVLTF
TRBV28	NA	TRBD1	TRBJ2-7	TGTGCCAGCCAGGGGGTGGAAGGGAGTGGGCTTTACGAGCAGTACTTC	CASQGVEGSGLYEQYF
TRBV5-1	NA	TRBD2	TRBJ2-1	TGCGCCAGCAGCTTAATTAGCGGGGGGGTAGGTGAGCAGTTCTTC	CASSLISGGVGEQFF
TRBV28	NA	NA	TRBJ1-5	TGTGCCAGCAGTTTTTTGGAGGGTAATCAGCCCCAGCATTTT	CASSFLEGNQPQHF
TRBV7-8	NA	TRBD1	TRBJ1-2	TGTGCCAGCAGCTTCATACAGGGGGCTAACTATGGCTACACCTTC	CASSFIQGANYGYTF
TRBV19	NA	TRBD1	TRBJ2-2	TGTGCCAGTAGTACGGGACAGGGGGTTACCGGGGAGCTGTTTTTT	CASSTGQGVTGELFF
TRBV19	NA	TRBD1	TRBJ2-7	TGTGCCAGTAGTCCTCTAGGGGACAGTTACGAGCAGTACTTC	CASSPLGDSYEQYF
TRBV18	NA	NA	TRBJ2-7	TGTGCCAGCTCACTCGACACCCGGGGTTCCTACGAGCAGTACTTC	CASSLDTRGSYEQYF
TRBV30	NA	NA	TRBJ1-2	TGTGCCTGGAGTGTGCAAGCCGGGACTGCTAACTATGGCTACACCTTC	CAWSVQAGTANYGYTF
TRBV29-1	NA	TRBD1	TRBJ1-1	TGCAGCGCTGGACAGGGATGGGGCATGAACACTGAAGCTTTCTTT	CSAGQGWGMNTEAFF
TRBV7-9	NA	NA	TRBJ2-7	TGTGCCAGCAGCAACGTGCGGACAACGAGCTCCTACGAGCAGTACTTC	CASSNVRTTSSYEQYF
TRBV19	NA	NA	TRBJ2-2	TGTGCCAGTAAGGGCGCTGCGGGCGGGGAGCTGTTTTTT	CASKGAAGGELFF
TRBV7-2	NA	TRBD1	TRBJ2-5	TGTGCCAGCAGCTTTAGACAGGGGCAAGAGACCCAGTACTTC	CASSFRQGQETQYF
TRBV6-5	NA	NA	TRBJ2-7	TGTGCCAGCAGACCCGGGCGAGGGTTGGACTACGAGCAGTACTTC	CASRPGRGLDYEQYF
TRBV6-5	NA	NA	TRBJ2-6	TGTGCCAGCAGTTACTCCCCAGGCTCTGGGGCCAACGTCCTGACTTTC	CASSYSPGSGANVLTF
TRBV6-1	few	NA	TRBJ2-7	TGTGCCAGCAGTGAACAGCGAGGCAACGAGCAGTACTTC	CASSEQRGNEQYF
TRBV19	NA	NA	TRBJ1-1	TGTGCCAGTAGTATCGCAGGGGTTGGCACTGAAGCTTTCTTT	CASSIAGVGTEAFF
TRBV2	NA	TRBD1	TRBJ1-4	TGTGCCAGCAGTGAAGCCGGGACAGGGAATGAAAAACTGTTTTTT	CASSEAGTGNEKLFF
TRBV4-1	NA	TRBD1	TRBJ1-5	TGCGCCAGCGGGCAGGGGGACCAAAATCAGCCCCAGCATTTT	CASGQGDQNQPQHF
TRBV7-8	NA	NA	TRBJ1-5	TGTGCCAGCAGCTTACAGGGGTCGAGCAATCAGCCCCAGCATTTT	CASSLQGSSNQPQHF
TRBV10-3	few	TRBD2	TRBJ2-3	TGTGCCATCAGTGAGTCTCAGGAGCGGGGGGAGTCCACAGATACGCAGTATTTT	CAISESQERGESTDTQYF
TRBV2	few	NA	TRBJ2-7	TGTGCCAGCAGTGTCTCCCTAGCTCTGGAGCAGTACTTC	CASSVSLALEQYF
TRBV19	NA	TRBD2	TRBJ2-1	TGTGCCAGTACCCGGACTAGCGAAGCCTACAATGAGCAGTTCTTC	CASTRTSEAYNEQFF
TRBV5-4	NA	NA	TRBJ1-1	TGTGCCAGCAGTCGGGATGGAAGTCGAGACACTGAAGCTTTCTTT	CASSRDGSRDTEAFF